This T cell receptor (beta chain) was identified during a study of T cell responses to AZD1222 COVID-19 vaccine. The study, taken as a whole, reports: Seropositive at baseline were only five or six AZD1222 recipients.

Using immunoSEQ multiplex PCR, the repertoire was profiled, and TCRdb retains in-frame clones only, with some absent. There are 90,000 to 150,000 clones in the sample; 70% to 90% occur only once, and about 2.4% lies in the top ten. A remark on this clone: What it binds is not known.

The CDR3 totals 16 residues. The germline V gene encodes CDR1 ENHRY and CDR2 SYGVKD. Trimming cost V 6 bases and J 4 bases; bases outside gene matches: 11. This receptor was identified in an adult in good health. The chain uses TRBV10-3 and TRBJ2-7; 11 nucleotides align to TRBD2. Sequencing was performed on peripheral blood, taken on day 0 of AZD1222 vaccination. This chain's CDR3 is CAISRGTSGSTYEQYF. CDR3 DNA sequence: TGTGCCATCAGCCGGGGAACTAGCGGGAGTACATACGAGCAGTACTTC.